This TCR beta chain originates from a study of tumor and adjacent non-tumor tissue in lung cancer. For the study at large: There were 12 adenocarcinoma, a couple of squamous cell carcinoma and 1 small cell lung cancer cases. Samples averaged around 4.2 million productive TCRbeta reads each.

Overall study findings and caveats: Higher tumor TCR diversity was associated with shorter survival.

Worth noting for this clonotype: Its antigen is currently unknown. A read error is possible here, since a much larger clone lies one base away.

CDR3 length equals 16 residues. V was cut by 6 bases and J by 3 bases, with 20 bases left in between. The germline V gene has CDR1 MNHEY and CDR2 SVGEGT. A modified ARM-PCR protocol with three rounds of nested PCR amplified TCRbeta. TCRdb reprocessed the multiplex PCR reads via MiXCR and lists one record per CDR3 protein. The sample comprises about 80,000 distinct CDR3 sequences, under 70% of which are singletons, and around 12% rests with the top ten. No cell sorting was done before RNA was extracted from the tissue. Donors were chemotherapy-naive, newly diagnosed lung cancer surgical patients in China, August–late 2014.

This chain connects TRBV6-2 or TRBV6-3 to TRBJ1-1; D is ambiguous. The sample consisted of lung tumor tissue. The source of this sequence is a woman in her seventies with non-small cell lung cancer. CDR3 in amino acids: CASSLGEPRIYTEAFF. CDR3 sequence (DNA): TGTGCCAGCAGCCTCGGGGAGCCCAGGATTTACACTGAAGCTTTCTTT.